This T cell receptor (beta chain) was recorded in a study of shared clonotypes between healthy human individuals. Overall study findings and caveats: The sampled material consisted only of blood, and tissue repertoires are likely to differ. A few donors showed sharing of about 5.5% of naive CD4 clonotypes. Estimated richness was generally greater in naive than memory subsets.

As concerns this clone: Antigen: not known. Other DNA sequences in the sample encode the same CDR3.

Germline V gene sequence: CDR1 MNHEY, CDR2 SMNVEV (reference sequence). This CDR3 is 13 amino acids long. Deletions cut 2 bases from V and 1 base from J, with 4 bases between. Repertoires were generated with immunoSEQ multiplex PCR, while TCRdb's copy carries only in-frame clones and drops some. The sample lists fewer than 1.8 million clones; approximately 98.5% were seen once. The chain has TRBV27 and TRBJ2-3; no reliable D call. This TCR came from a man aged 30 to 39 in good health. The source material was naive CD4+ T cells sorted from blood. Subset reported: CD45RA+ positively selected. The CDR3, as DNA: TGTGCCAGCAGTTTAACTGGCACAGATACGCAGTATTTT. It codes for CASSLTGTDTQYF.